One and the same sample provided the 4 T cell receptor beta chains below, sequenced in a study of OX40 agonist ivuxolimab in advanced cancers. TCRdb's table, derived via immunoSEQ multiplex PCR, lists solely in-frame clones and lacks some. Of tens of thousands of clones in the sample, around 80% were seen once. Sequences were derived from CD4+ or CD8+ T cells sorted from blood, sampled in a trial of the OX40 agonist ivuxolimab. The receptors shown here come from an adult with an advanced solid tumor such as melanoma, head and neck, liver or kidney cancer.

This chain connects TRBV13 to TRBJ1-2; the D gene is possibly TRBD1 (5 bases). V lost 4 bases and J lost 2, with 11 bases in between. Germline CDR1 and CDR2: PRHDT and FYEKMQ (reference sequence). CDR3 size: 14 residues. Here the CDR3 reads CASSYPGNNYGYTF. The CDR3 DNA reads TGTGCCAGCAGCTATCCAGGGAACAACTATGGCTACACCTTC.

This clone came up a few times. V is TRBV11-2 and J is TRBJ2-7; no definite D call. Trimming shortened V by 0 bases and J by 3 bases, and 15 bases separated the two germline ends. Germline V gene sequence: CDR1 SGHAT, CDR2 FQNNGV. The CDR3 loop spans 16 amino acids. Here the CDR3 reads CASSLETGWINYEQYF. The CDR3 DNA reads TGTGCCAGCAGCTTAGAGACCGGCTGGATTAACTACGAGCAGTACTTC. The full variable domain, completed using reference TRBV11-2 and TRBJ2-7, is EAGVAQSPRYKIIEKRQSVAFWCNPISGHATLYWYQQILGQGPKLLIQFQNNGVVDDSQLPKDRFSAERLKGVDSTLKIQPAKLEDSAVYLCASSLETGWINYEQYFGPGTRLTVT.

The chain employs TRBV14 and TRBJ2-1; a possible D gene is TRBD1 (6 bases). Per the germline V gene, CDR1 is SGHDN and CDR2 is FVKESK. There are 15 residues in the CDR3. The germline V and J ends were trimmed by 7 bases and 3 bases, with 16 bases remaining between them. The CDR3 DNA follows: TGTGCCAGCACAAGGGGGACCATTAACTACAATGAGCAGTTCTTC. Protein product: CASTRGTINYNEQFF.

J is TRBJ1-2 and V is TRBV4-2; 9 bases are shared with TRBD1. Germline CDR1 reads LGHNA; CDR2 reads YNFKEQ. CDR3 length: 16 amino acids. V lost 0 bases and J lost 7; bases outside the gene matches: 9. DNA of the CDR3: TGTGCCAGCAGCCAAGATTGGAACCGGGACAGGGTTGGCTACACCTTC. This encodes CASSQDWNRDRVGYTF.